These T cell receptor beta chains were read from a single sample in a study of control samples from healthy donors and cancer patients. Some clones are missing from TCRdb's copy, which holds only in-frame ones; the method was immunoSEQ multiplex PCR. The repertoire has over 120,000 clones, over 90% of them found once; the top ten carry 13% to 15%. Sequenced sample: PBMCs. These receptors all stem from a man aged 55-75 years with colorectal cancer. The CDR3 runs from the conserved cysteine through the conserved F or W. A D gene is named only where the DNA matches it firmly. Not all rows give a size; the values are once, few, many and, for expanded clones, a class.

DNA: TGTGCCAGCAGTTCTAGCTATGGCTACACCTTC
CDR3: CASSSSYGYTF
V: TRBV12-3/TRBV12-4
J: TRBJ1-2
length: 11
size: once
D: .

DNA: TGCGCCAGCAGCTTGCAGGGACAGGGTGATTCACCCCTCCACTTT
CDR3: CASSLQGQGDSPLHF
V: TRBV5-1
J: TRBJ1-6
length: 15
size: .
D: TRBD1

DNA: TGTGCCACCGTCCCTACAGGGTTCCACGAGCAGTACTTC
CDR3: CATVPTGFHEQYF
V: TRBV6-5
J: TRBJ2-7
length: 13
size: .
D: .

DNA: TGCGCCAGCAGCTTGGGACTAGCGGGGGGCCCAACCACAGATACGCAGTATTTT
CDR3: CASSLGLAGGPTTDTQYF
V: TRBV5-1
J: TRBJ2-3
length: 18
size: .
D: TRBD2

DNA: TGTGCCAGCAGCTCAAGACCGATCACTCACACCGGGGAGCTGTTTTTT
CDR3: CASSSRPITHTGELFF
V: TRBV7-9
J: TRBJ2-2
length: 16
size: .
D: .

DNA: TGTGCCAGCAGTGAATCTGTAGGTCGGGGCTACACCTTC
CDR3: CASSESVGRGYTF
V: TRBV25-1
J: TRBJ1-2
length: 13
size: .
D: .

DNA: TGTGCCAGCAGCTTAGCGGGACAGCTAGACTATGGCTACACCTTC
CDR3: CASSLAGQLDYGYTF
V: TRBV7-9
J: TRBJ1-2
length: 15
size: .
D: TRBD1

DNA: TGCAGCGTTCGCGCAAGCGGGCCGAACACCGGGGAGCTGTTTTTT
CDR3: CSVRASGPNTGELFF
V: TRBV29-1
J: TRBJ2-2
length: 15
size: .
D: .

DNA: TGTGCCACCCTCGACCTGGATACGCAGTATTTT
CDR3: CATLDLDTQYF
V: TRBV19
J: TRBJ2-3
length: 11
size: .
D: .

DNA: TGTGCCAGCAGTGAAACAGGGGGCTCCGATGGCTACACCTTC
CDR3: CASSETGGSDGYTF
V: TRBV25-1
J: TRBJ1-2
length: 14
size: .
D: TRBD1

DNA: TGTGCCAGCAGCTTGGGCCCCTCGCCTATTAATTCACCCCTCCACTTT
CDR3: CASSLGPSPINSPLHF
V: TRBV5-6
J: TRBJ1-6
length: 16
size: .
D: .